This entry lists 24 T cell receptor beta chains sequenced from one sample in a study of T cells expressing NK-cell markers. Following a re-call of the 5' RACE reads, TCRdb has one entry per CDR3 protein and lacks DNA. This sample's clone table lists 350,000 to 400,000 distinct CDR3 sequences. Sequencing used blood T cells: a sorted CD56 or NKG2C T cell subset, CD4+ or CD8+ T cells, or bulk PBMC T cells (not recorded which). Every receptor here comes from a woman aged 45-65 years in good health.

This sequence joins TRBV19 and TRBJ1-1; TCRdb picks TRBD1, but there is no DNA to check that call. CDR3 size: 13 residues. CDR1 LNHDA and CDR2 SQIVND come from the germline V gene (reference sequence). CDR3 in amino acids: CASSTQGDTEAFF.

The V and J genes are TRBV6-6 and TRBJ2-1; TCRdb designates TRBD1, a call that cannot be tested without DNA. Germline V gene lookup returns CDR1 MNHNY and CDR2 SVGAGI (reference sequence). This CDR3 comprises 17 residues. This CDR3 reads CASSYSNPGPPYNEQFF.

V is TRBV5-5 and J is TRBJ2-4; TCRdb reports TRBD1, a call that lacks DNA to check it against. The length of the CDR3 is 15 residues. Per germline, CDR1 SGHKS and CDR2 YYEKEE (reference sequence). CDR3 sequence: CASSLPGVAKNIQYF.

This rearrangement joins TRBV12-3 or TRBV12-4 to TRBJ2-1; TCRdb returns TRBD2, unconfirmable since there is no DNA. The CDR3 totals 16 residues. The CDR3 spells CASSLNRLAGEREQFF.

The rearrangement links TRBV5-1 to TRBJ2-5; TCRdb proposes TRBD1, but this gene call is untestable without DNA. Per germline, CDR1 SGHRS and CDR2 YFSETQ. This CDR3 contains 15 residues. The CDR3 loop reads CASSEAGGSQRAQYF.

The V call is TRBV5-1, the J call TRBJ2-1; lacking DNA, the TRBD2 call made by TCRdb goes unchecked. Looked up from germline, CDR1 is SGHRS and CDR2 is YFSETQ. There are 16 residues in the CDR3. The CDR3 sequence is CASSLLAGAQKNEQFF.

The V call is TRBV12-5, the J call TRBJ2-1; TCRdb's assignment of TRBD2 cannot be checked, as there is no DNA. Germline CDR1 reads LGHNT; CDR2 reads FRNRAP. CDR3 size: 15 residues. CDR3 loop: CASGLASGSIYEQFF.

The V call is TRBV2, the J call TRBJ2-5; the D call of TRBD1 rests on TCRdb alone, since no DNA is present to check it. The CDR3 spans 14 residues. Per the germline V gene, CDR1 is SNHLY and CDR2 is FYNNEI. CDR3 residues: CASSEESRGETQYF.

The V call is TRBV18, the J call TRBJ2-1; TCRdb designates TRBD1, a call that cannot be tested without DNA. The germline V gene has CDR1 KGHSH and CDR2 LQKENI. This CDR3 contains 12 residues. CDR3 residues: CASSPREGEQFF.

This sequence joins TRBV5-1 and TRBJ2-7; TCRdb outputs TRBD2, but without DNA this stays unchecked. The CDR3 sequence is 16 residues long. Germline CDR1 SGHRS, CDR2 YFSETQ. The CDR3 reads CASSLMQGSGSGEQYF.

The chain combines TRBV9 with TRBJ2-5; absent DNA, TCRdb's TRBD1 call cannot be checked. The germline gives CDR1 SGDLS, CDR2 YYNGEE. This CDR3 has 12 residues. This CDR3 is CASSPDPPRQYF.

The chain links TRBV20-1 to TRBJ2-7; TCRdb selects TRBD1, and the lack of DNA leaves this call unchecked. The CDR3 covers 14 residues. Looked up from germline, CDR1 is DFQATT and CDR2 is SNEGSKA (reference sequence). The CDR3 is CSARVLQGTYEQYF.

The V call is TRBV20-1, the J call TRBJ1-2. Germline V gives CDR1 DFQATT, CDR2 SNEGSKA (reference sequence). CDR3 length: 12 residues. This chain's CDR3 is CSAREQFHGYTF.

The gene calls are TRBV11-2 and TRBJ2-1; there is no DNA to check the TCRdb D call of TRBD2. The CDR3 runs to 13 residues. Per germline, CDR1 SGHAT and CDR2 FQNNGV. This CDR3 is CASSISGRNEQFF.

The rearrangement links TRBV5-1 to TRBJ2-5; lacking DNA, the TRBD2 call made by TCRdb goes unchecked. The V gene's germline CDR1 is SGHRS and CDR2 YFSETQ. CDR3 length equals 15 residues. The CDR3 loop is CASSLDGSPVETQYF. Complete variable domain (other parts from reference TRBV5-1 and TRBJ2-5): KAGVTQTPRYLIKTRGQQVTLSCSPISGHRSVSWYQQTPGQGLQFLFEYFSETQRNKGNFPGRFSGRQFSNSRSEMNVSTLELGDSALYLCASSLDGSPVETQYFGPGTRLLVL.

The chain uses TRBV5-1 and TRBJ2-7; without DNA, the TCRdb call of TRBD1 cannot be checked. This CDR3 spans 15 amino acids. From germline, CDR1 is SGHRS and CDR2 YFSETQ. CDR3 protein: CASSKGTGISYEQYF.

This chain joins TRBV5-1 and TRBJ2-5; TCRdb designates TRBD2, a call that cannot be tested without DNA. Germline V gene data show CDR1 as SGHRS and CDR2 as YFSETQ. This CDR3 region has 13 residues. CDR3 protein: CASSSGLQETQYF.

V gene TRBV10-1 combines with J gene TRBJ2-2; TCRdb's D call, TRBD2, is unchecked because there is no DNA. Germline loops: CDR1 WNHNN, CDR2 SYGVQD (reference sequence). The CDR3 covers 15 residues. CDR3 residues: CASSESLAGTGELFF.

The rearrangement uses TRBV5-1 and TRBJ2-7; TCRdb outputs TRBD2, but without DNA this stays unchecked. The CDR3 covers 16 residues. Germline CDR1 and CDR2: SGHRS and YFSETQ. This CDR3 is CASSDEGLAGGYEQYF.

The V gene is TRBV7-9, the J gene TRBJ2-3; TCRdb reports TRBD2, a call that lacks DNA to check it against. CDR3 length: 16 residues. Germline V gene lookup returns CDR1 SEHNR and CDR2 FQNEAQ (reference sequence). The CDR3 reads CASSPKAGGPYHTQYF. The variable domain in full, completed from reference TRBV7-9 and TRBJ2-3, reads DTGVSQNPRHKITKRGQNVTFRCDPISEHNRLYWYRQTLGQGPEFLTYFQNEAQLEKSRLLSDRFSAERPKGSFSTLEIQRTEQGDSAMYLCASSPKAGGPYHTQYFGPGTRLTVL.

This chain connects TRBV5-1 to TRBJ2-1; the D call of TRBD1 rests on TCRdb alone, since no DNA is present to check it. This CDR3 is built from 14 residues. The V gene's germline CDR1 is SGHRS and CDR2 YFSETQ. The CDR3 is CASRETTGGGEQFF.

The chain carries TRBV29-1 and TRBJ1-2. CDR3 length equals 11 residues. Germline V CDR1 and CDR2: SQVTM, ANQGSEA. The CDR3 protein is CSVVEWDAYTF.

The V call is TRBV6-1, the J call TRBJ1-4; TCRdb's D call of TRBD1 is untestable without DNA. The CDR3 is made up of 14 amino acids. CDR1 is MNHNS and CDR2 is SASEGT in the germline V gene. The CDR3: CASSWGQLNEKLFF.

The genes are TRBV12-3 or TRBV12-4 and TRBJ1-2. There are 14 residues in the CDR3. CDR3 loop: CASSLAVRNYGYTF.